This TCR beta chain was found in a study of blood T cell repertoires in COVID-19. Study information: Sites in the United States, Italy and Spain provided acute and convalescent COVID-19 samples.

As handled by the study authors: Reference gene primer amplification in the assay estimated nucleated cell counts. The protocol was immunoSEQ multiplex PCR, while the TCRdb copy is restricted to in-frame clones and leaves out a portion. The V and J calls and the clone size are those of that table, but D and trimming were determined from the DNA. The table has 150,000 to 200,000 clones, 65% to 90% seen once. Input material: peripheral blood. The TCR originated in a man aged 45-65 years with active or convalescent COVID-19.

The CDR3 sequence: CASSFQGETYEQYF. DNA for the CDR3: TGTGCCAGCAGCTTCCAAGGGGAAACCTACGAGCAGTACTTC. The chain employs TRBV11-3 and TRBJ2-7; D might be TRBD1 (5 bases). The CDR3 loop spans 14 amino acids. V shed 3 bases and J shed 2 bases, with 11 bases lying between them. The germline V gene has CDR1 SGHNT and CDR2 YENEEA.